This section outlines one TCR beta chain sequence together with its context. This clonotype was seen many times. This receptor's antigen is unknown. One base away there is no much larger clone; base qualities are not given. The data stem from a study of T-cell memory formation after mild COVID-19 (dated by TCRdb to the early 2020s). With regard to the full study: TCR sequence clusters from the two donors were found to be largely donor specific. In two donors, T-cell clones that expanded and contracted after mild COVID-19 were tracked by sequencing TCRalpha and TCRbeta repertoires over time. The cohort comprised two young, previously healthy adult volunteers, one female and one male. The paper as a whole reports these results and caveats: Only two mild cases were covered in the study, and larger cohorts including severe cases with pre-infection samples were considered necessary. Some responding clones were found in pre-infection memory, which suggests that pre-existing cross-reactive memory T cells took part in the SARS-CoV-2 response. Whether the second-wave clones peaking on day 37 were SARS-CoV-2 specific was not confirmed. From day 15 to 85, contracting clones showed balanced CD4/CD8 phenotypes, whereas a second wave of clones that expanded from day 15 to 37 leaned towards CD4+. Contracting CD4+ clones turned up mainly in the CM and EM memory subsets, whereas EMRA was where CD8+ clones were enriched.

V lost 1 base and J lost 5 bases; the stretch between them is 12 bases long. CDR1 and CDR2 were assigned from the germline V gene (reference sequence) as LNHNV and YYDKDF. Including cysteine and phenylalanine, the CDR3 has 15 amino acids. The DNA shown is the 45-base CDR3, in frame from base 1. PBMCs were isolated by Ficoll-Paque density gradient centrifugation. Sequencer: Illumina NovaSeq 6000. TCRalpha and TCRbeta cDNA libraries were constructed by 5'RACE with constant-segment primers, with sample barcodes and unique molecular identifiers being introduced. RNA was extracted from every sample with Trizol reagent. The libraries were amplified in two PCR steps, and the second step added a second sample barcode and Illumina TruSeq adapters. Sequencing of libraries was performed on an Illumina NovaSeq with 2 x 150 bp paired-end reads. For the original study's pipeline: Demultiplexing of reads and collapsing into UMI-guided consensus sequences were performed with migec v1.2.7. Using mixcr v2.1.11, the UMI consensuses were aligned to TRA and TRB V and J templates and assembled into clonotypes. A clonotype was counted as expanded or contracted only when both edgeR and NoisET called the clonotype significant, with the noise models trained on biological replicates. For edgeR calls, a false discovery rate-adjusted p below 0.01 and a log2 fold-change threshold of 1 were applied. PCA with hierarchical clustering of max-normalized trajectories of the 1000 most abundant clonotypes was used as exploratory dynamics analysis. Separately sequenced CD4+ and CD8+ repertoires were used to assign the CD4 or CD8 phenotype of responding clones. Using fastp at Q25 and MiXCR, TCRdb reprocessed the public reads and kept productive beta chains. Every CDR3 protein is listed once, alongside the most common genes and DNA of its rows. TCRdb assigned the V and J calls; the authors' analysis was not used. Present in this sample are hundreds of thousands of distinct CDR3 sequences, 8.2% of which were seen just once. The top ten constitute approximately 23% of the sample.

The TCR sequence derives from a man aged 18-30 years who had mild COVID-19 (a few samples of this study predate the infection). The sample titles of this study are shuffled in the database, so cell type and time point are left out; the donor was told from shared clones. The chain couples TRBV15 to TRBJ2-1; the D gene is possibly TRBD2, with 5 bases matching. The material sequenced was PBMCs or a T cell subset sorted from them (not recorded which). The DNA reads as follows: TGTGCCACCAGCAGAGTGGGAGTGGGCCACAATGAGCAGTTCTTC. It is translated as CATSRVGVGHNEQFF.